This paragraph reports one TCR beta chain. The target antigen is unknown. At one end the junction does not follow the germline gene, possibly because of a read error. This entry is derived from a study of OX40 agonist ivuxolimab in advanced cancers. The wider study: The drug used for patients, ivuxolimab, was an agonistic anti-OX40 (CD134) antibody. General study results and limits: Dosing at 0.1 to 3.0 mg/kg was accompanied by clonal expansion of CD4+ and CD8+ blood T cells by week 6.

TCRdb keeps only in-frame clones here, not all; method: immunoSEQ multiplex PCR. The table records roughly 92,000 clones, 90% to 95% of them present only once. Germline-derived CDR1 and CDR2 are SGHTS and YDEGEE. The CDR3 covers 12 residues. The sequence came from an adult with an advanced solid tumor such as melanoma, head and neck, liver or kidney cancer. This chain uses TRBV5-8 with TRBJ1-4; tentatively, D is TRBD1 (5 bases). This specimen was CD4+ or CD8+ T cells sorted from blood, taken in a trial of the OX40 agonist ivuxolimab. The CDR3 sequence is CASSRGVEKLFF. In DNA, the CDR3 is TGCGCCAGCAGCCGAGGGGTTGAAAAACTGTTTTTT.